The subject of this entry is one T cell receptor beta chain. The antigen remains undetermined. Deletions cut 3 bases from V and 7 bases from J, with 15 bases between. The CDR3 has 15 residues. Germline V gives CDR1 LGHNT, CDR2 FRNRAP. The data are from a study of T cell repertoires and Cas9 in healthy adults. Across the whole study: Multi-effector potency, cytotoxicity and lineage were assessed in SpCas9-reactive CD4 and CD8 T cells. Study-wide results and limits: In vitro, SpCas9-reactive Tregs were reported to curb effector T cell proliferation and function.

Profiling relied on immunoSEQ multiplex PCR, and the TCRdb table lists in-frame clones only, not all of them. The sample has tens of thousands of clones, under 95% seen once. This chain uses TRBV12-5 with TRBJ1-4; TRBD1 might be the D (6 bases). This clonotype was obtained from a human donor in good health. Sample: CD4+ effector T cells (CD127+, CD25-, CD137-, CD154-) from PBMCs; culture status not recorded. The CDR3 coding sequence is TGTGCTAGTGGTTTTAACAGGGTGACGGGTGAAAAACTGTTTTTT. It specifies CASGFNRVTGEKLFF. The full variable domain, rest sourced from reference TRBV12-5 and TRBJ1-4, is DARVTQTPRHKVTEMGQEVTMRCQPILGHNTVFWYRQTMMQGLELLAYFRNRAPLDDSGMPKDRFSAEMPDATLATLKIQPSEPRDSAVYFCASGFNRVTGEKLFFGSGTQLSVL.